This TCR beta chain was recorded in a study of type 1 regulatory T cells. Study information: T-allo10 is an in vitro-generated, Tr1-enriched CD4 T cell product specific for alloantigen. Points from the study as a whole: Tr1 cells had a more restricted TCR repertoire than non-Tr1 cells.

As regards this clonotype: Its antigen is currently unknown.

This CDR3 is built from 14 residues. Trimming stripped 6 bases from V and 1 base from J, with 10 bases between. A single record per CDR3 protein comes from TCRdb applying MiXCR to the reads. The sample gives about 62,000 distinct CDR3 sequences, 62% of which show up once; less than 2% is in the top ten. The TCR was taken from a human donor in good health. Sequenced: cultured non-Tr1 T cells, either the whole culture or a sorted T cell fraction (not recorded which). J is TRBJ1-5 and V is TRBV12-3 or TRBV12-4, with no clear D. CDR3 loop: CASRGTMSNQPQHF. The CDR3 DNA is TGTGCCAGCAGGGGAACAATGAGCAATCAGCCCCAGCATTTT.